This T cell receptor (beta chain) comes out of a study of blood T cell repertoires in COVID-19. Across the study: There were acute and convalescent COVID-19 samples, and they came from the United States, Italy and Spain.

TCRdb's table, derived via immunoSEQ multiplex PCR, lists solely in-frame clones and lacks some. The profile shows roughly 250,000 clones, 80% to 90% of them singletons. The germline V gene has CDR1 SEHNR and CDR2 FQNEAQ (reference sequence). V lost 2 bases and J lost 0, with 7 bases in between. This CDR3 is 14 amino acids long. The V call is TRBV7-9, the J call TRBJ1-2; D remains ambiguous. Sequenced material: PBMCs or T cells enriched from blood (not recorded which). The sequence was collected from a woman between 35 and 50 years old who had been exposed to COVID-19. CDR3 sequence reads: CASSLFGANYGYTF. CDR3 bases: TGTGCCAGCAGCTTATTCGGAGCTAACTATGGCTACACCTTC.